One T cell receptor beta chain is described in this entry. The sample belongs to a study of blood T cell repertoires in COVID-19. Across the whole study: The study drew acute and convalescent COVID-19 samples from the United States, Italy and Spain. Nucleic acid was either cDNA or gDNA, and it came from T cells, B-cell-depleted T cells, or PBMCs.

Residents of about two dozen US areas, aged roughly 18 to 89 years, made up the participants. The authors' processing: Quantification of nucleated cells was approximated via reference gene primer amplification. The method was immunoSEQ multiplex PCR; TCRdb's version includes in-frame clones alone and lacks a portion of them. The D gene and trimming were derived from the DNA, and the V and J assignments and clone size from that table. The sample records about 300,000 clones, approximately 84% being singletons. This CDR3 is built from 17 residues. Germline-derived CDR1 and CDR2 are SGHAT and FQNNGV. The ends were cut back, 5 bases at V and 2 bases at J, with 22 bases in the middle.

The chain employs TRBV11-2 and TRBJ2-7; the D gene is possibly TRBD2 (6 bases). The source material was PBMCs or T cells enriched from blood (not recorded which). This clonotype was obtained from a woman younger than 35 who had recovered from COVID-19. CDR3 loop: CASSKPPGAANTYEQYF. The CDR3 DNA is TGTGCCAGCAGCAAGCCCCCGGGAGCGGCGAATACCTACGAGCAGTACTTC.